This is a list of T cell receptor beta chains from one sample in a study of cytomegalovirus exposure and HLA in healthy donors. Profiled with immunoSEQ multiplex PCR; TCRdb holds only in-frame clones, not every one. The table shows about 170,000 clones, with about 62% occurring only once. Specimen: PBMCs. Source of these receptors: a man aged 35 to 55 in good health and CMV-seronegative. Both conserved end residues are part of each CDR3. The D gene is left open where the match is weak. Some rows have no size entry. The others give once, few or many, or a class for an expanded clone.

size | J | V | D | CDR3 | DNA
- | TRBJ2-3 | TRBV4-3 | TRBD2 | CASSQDWGRASDTQYF | TGCGCCAGCAGCCAAGACTGGGGGAGGGCCAGTGATACGCAGTATTTT
- | TRBJ1-1 | TRBV2 | TRBD1 | CASSAGQGAVFAFF | TGTGCCAGCAGCGCCGGACAGGGGGCCGTCTTTGCTTTCTTT
few | TRBJ2-7 | TRBV30 | - | CAWSARERGGEQYF | TGTGCCTGGAGTGCGCGGGAGCGAGGGGGCGAGCAGTACTTC
- | TRBJ2-2 | TRBV19 | - | CASSIQGSMNTGELFF | TGTGCCAGTAGTATCCAGGGGTCTATGAACACCGGGGAGCTGTTTTTT
- | TRBJ1-6 | TRBV19 | TRBD1 | CATTTGANSPLHF | TGTGCCACTACGACAGGGGCGAATTCACCCCTCCACTTT
once | TRBJ2-3 | TRBV5-6 | - | CASSLGQLTRTDTQYF | TGTGCCAGCAGCTTGGGACAGCTAACACGAACAGATACGCAGTATTTT
- | TRBJ1-2 | TRBV19 | - | CASTEEDYGYTF | TGTGCCTCCACAGAAGAAGACTATGGCTACACCTTC
- | TRBJ1-4 | TRBV2 | - | CASMRQALIEKLFF | TGTGCCAGCATGAGACAGGCTCTAATTGAAAAACTGTTTTTT
- | TRBJ1-1 | TRBV7-9 | - | CSSSFGGRRNTEAFF | TGTTCCAGCAGCTTCGGGGGTCGGAGGAACACTGAAGCTTTCTTT
once | TRBJ2-7 | TRBV29-1 | - | CSVVPRGYEQYF | TGCAGCGTTGTACCCAGGGGCTACGAGCAGTACTTC
- | TRBJ2-3 | TRBV6-4 | TRBD2 | CASSDLPRTSGALDTQYF | TGTGCCAGCAGTGACTTGCCCCGGACTAGCGGGGCCCTAGATACGCAGTATTTT
few | TRBJ2-1 | TRBV15 | TRBD1 | CATSRDQGVGDEQFF | TGTGCCACCAGCAGAGATCAGGGGGTCGGAGACGAGCAGTTCTTC
few | TRBJ2-7 | TRBV25-1 | - | CASKAGTRYEQYF | TGTGCCAGTAAAGCCGGGACACGCTACGAGCAGTACTTC
- | TRBJ1-2 | TRBV27 | TRBD1 | CASRTRTGVNGYTF | TGTGCCAGCAGGACGAGGACAGGGGTAAATGGCTACACCTTC
few | TRBJ2-1 | TRBV5-4 | TRBD2 | CASSLRTSGGLGEQFF | TGTGCCAGCAGCCTCCGGACTAGCGGGGGGTTGGGTGAGCAGTTCTTC
- | TRBJ2-7 | TRBV27 | - | CASSKLGLIYEQYF | TGTGCCAGCAGTAAATTGGGACTTATCTACGAGCAGTACTTC
few | TRBJ2-1 | TRBV14 | - | CASSQVPGSLWHEQFF | TGTGCCAGCAGCCAAGTCCCTGGGAGCCTTTGGCATGAGCAGTTCTTC
- | TRBJ2-3 | TRBV6-1 | TRBD1 | CASSAGTEKTQYF | TGTGCCAGCAGTGCCGGGACAGAGAAGACGCAGTATTTT
- | TRBJ1-1 | TRBV4-1 | TRBD1 | CASSRPGTGYTEAFF | TGCGCCAGCAGTCGTCCCGGGACAGGGTACACTGAAGCTTTCTTT
- | TRBJ2-1 | TRBV5-1 | TRBD1 | CASSPGQGYNEQFF | TGCGCCAGCAGCCCGGGACAGGGTTACAATGAGCAGTTCTTC
- | TRBJ1-3 | TRBV4-2 | TRBD1 | CASSHDRDSLFSGNTIYF | TGTGCCAGCAGCCACGACCGGGACAGCCTTTTCTCTGGAAACACCATATATTTT
few | TRBJ1-2 | TRBV4-1 | - | CASSQVLGVRGYTF | TGCGCCAGCAGCCAAGTGCTAGGGGTCCGTGGCTACACCTTC
once | TRBJ2-1 | TRBV7-9 | - | CASSLFLDRPYNEQFF | TGTGCCAGCAGCTTATTTTTAGACAGACCCTACAATGAGCAGTTCTTC
- | TRBJ1-6 | TRBV30 | - | CAWLDSFGSPLHF | TGTGCCTGGCTTGACAGTTTCGGTTCACCCCTCCACTTT
- | TRBJ2-2 | TRBV6-6 | TRBD2 | CASRDTSGRRSGELFF | TGTGCCAGCAGGGATACTAGCGGGAGGAGATCCGGGGAGCTGTTTTTT
- | TRBJ2-7 | TRBV5-1 | - | CASSPGAPSSYEQYF | TGCGCCAGCAGCCCAGGGGCGCCGAGCTCCTACGAGCAGTACTTC
- | TRBJ1-6 | TRBV7-9 | - | CASATGGSNSPLHF | TGTGCCAGCGCTACCGGGGGGAGCAATTCACCCCTCCACTTT
- | TRBJ2-4 | TRBV11-2 | - | CASSARDTVDIQYF | TGTGCCAGCAGCGCCCGGGACACAGTGGACATTCAGTACTTC
- | TRBJ1-1 | TRBV11-1 | TRBD1 | CASRSEDRVGTEAFF | TGTGCCAGCAGATCCGAGGACAGGGTTGGGACTGAAGCTTTCTTT
- | TRBJ2-1 | TRBV14 | - | CASSQDLPGVGPYNEQFF | TGTGCCAGCAGCCAAGACTTACCGGGAGTGGGACCCTACAATGAGCAGTTCTTC
few | TRBJ2-5 | TRBV9 | TRBD1 | CASSVDEDRAQYF | TGTGCCAGCAGCGTAGACGAGGACAGGGCTCAGTACTTC
- | TRBJ1-1 | TRBV19 | TRBD1 | CASDSPPQGGEAFF | TGTGCCAGTGATTCCCCTCCCCAGGGGGGTGAAGCTTTCTTT
- | TRBJ2-6 | TRBV19 | TRBD2 | CASSMGLAGRSGANVLTF | TGTGCCAGTAGTATGGGTCTAGCGGGGAGATCTGGGGCCAACGTCCTGACTTTC
- | TRBJ1-4 | TRBV5-8 | - | CASSFQQGQNEKLFF | TGTGCCAGCAGCTTCCAACAGGGTCAGAATGAAAAACTGTTTTTT
- | TRBJ2-3 | TRBV18 | - | CASSPSGFGDTQYF | TGTGCCAGCTCACCGTCAGGGTTCGGAGATACGCAGTATTTT
few | TRBJ2-6 | TRBV19 | TRBD1 | CASSINRGRSGANVLTF | TGTGCCAGTAGTATTAACAGGGGGCGTTCTGGGGCCAACGTCCTGACTTTC
- | TRBJ2-1 | TRBV5-1 | - | CASSLDISYNEQFF | TGCGCCAGCAGCTTGGATATCTCCTACAATGAGCAGTTCTTC
few | TRBJ2-5 | TRBV6-5 | TRBD1 | CASSRQGETQYF | TGTGCCAGCAGTCGACAGGGAGAGACCCAGTACTTC
- | TRBJ2-7 | TRBV4-1 | - | CASSGGFGNYEQYF | TGCGCCAGCAGTGGGGGCTTTGGGAACTACGAGCAGTACTTC
- | TRBJ2-7 | TRBV9 | TRBD1 | CASSVRDSDSYEQYF | TGTGCCAGCAGCGTAAGGGACAGCGACTCCTACGAGCAGTACTTC
- | TRBJ1-3 | TRBV5-1 | TRBD1 | CASSPQGVGNTIYF | TGCGCCAGCAGCCCTCAGGGGGTGGGGAACACCATATATTTT
- | TRBJ2-7 | TRBV29-1 | - | CSVRQASYEQYF | TGCAGCGTTAGACAAGCCTCCTACGAGCAGTACTTC
few | TRBJ2-1 | TRBV4-1 | TRBD1 | CASSQGTILRDRGKKQFF | TGCGCCAGCAGCCAAGGGACCATTTTAAGGGACAGGGGGAAAAAGCAGTTCTTC
- | TRBJ1-2 | TRBV7-2 | - | CASSLEGMGYGYTF | TGTGCCAGCAGCTTAGAGGGGATGGGCTATGGCTACACCTTC
- | TRBJ1-5 | TRBV5-6 | TRBD1 | CASSLANRGSANQPQHF | TGTGCCAGCAGCTTGGCCAACAGGGGATCTGCAAATCAGCCCCAGCATTTT
- | TRBJ2-6 | TRBV5-6 | - | CASSLVLRSGANVLTF | TGTGCCAGCAGCTTGGTCCTGCGCTCTGGGGCCAACGTCCTGACTTTC
few | TRBJ1-5 | TRBV7-2 | - | CASSLSLNQPQHF | TGTGCCAGCAGCTTATCACTGAATCAGCCCCAGCATTTT
- | TRBJ2-1 | TRBV19 | TRBD2 | CASTPGTSVNEQFF | TGTGCCAGTACTCCCGGGACTAGCGTCAATGAGCAGTTCTTC
- | TRBJ2-1 | TRBV7-6 | - | CASSPNDNDREQFF | TGTGCCAGCAGCCCCAACGACAACGACCGTGAGCAGTTCTTC
- | TRBJ1-5 | TRBV6-1 | - | CACGGYQPQHF | TGTGCCTGCGGGGGTTATCAGCCCCAGCATTTT
- | TRBJ2-5 | TRBV11-3 | - | CASSLDMQETQYF | TGTGCCAGCAGCTTGGACATGCAAGAGACCCAGTACTTC
- | TRBJ1-3 | TRBV6-6 | - | CASSQTRLSGNTIYF | TGTGCCAGCAGCCAAACTCGACTCTCTGGAAACACCATATATTTT
- | TRBJ2-1 | TRBV9 | TRBD2 | CASSVWDYTYNEQFF | TGTGCCAGCAGCGTCTGGGACTACACCTACAATGAGCAGTTCTTC
- | TRBJ2-1 | TRBV7-9 | - | CASSLGGLNNEQFF | TGTGCCAGCAGCTTAGGGGGACTTAACAATGAGCAGTTCTTC
- | TRBJ2-1 | TRBV13 | TRBD2 | CASIVGTSGGGKQFF | TGTGCCAGCATCGTCGGGACTAGCGGCGGTGGGAAGCAGTTCTTC